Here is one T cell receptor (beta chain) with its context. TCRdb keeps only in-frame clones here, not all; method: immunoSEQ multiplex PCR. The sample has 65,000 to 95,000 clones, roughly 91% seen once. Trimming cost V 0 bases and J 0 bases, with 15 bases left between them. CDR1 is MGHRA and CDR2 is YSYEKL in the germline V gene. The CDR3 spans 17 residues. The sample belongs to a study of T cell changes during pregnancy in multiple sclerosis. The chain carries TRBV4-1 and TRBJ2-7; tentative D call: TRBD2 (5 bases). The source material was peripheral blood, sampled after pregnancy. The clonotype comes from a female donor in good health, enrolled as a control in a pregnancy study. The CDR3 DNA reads TGCGCCAGCAGCCAAGATCGGTTCGGGGAAAGCTCCTACGAGCAGTACTTC. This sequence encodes CASSQDRFGESSYEQYF.